These T cell receptor beta chains were read from a single sample in a study of blood T cells in healthy people across ages. TCRdb reprocessed the 5' RACE reads via MiXCR and lists one record per CDR3 protein. The sample has about 1.8 million distinct CDR3 sequences, 49% seen once. What was sequenced was blood. These receptors all come from a woman in her forties in good health. The CDR3 runs from the conserved cysteine through the conserved F or W. Fields, in order: D gene, J gene, V gene, clone size, CDR3 protein, CDR3 DNA. D genes are given only for firm matches. The listing skips clone size in some rows; elsewhere it reads once, few, many or a size class.

D gene: -; J gene: TRBJ2-5; V gene: TRBV5-1; clone size: -; CDR3 protein: CASIGGARETQYF; CDR3 DNA: TGCGCCAGCATTGGGGGGGCAAGAGAGACCCAGTACTTC
D gene: TRBD2; J gene: TRBJ2-3; V gene: TRBV12-3/TRBV12-4; clone size: -; CDR3 protein: CASSEGSGASTDTQYF; CDR3 DNA: TGTGCCAGCAGCGAAGGAAGCGGGGCCAGCACAGATACGCAGTATTTT
D gene: -; J gene: TRBJ2-5; V gene: TRBV18; clone size: -; CDR3 protein: CASSPDSAQETQYF; CDR3 DNA: TGTGCCAGCTCACCAGACAGTGCTCAAGAGACCCAGTACTTC
D gene: -; J gene: TRBJ2-1; V gene: TRBV12-3/TRBV12-4; clone size: few; CDR3 protein: CASRGLATEQFF; CDR3 DNA: TGTGCCAGCAGGGGTCTCGCGACGGAGCAGTTCTTC
D gene: TRBD1; J gene: TRBJ2-2; V gene: TRBV6-1; clone size: -; CDR3 protein: CASSADRVVDTGELFF; CDR3 DNA: TGTGCCAGCAGTGCGGACAGGGTGGTGGACACCGGGGAGCTGTTTTTT
D gene: TRBD1; J gene: TRBJ1-2; V gene: TRBV6-2/TRBV6-3; clone size: -; CDR3 protein: CASSGDRVLYGYTF; CDR3 DNA: TGTGCCAGCAGCGGGGACAGGGTATTGTATGGCTACACCTTC
D gene: TRBD2; J gene: TRBJ2-3; V gene: TRBV15; clone size: -; CDR3 protein: CATSRGGGGGNTQYF; CDR3 DNA: TGCGCCACCAGCAGAGGAGGCGGGGGAGGGAATACGCAGTATTTT
D gene: TRBD2; J gene: TRBJ2-5; V gene: TRBV20-1; clone size: -; CDR3 protein: CSGGLAGGLQETQYF; CDR3 DNA: TGCAGTGGCGGACTAGCGGGGGGGTTACAAGAGACCCAGTACTTC
D gene: -; J gene: TRBJ2-1; V gene: TRBV7-2; clone size: -; CDR3 protein: CASSFSSGSGQETQFF; CDR3 DNA: TGTGCCAGCAGCTTTTCCTCGGGTAGCGGACAAGAGACCCAGTTCTTC
D gene: -; J gene: TRBJ2-3; V gene: TRBV7-2; clone size: many; CDR3 protein: CASSLGRVSTDTQYF; CDR3 DNA: TGCGCCAGCAGCTTAGGACGGGTGTCAACAGATACGCAGTATTTT
D gene: TRBD1; J gene: TRBJ1-2; V gene: TRBV7-2; clone size: -; CDR3 protein: CASSSSGGYYGYTF; CDR3 DNA: TGTGCCAGCAGCTCCTCAGGGGGCTACTATGGCTACACCTTC
D gene: -; J gene: TRBJ2-7; V gene: TRBV28; clone size: few; CDR3 protein: CASNQHGPYYEQYF; CDR3 DNA: TGTGCCAGCAACCAACACGGGCCCTACTACGAGCAGTACTTC
D gene: TRBD2; J gene: TRBJ2-3; V gene: TRBV29-1; clone size: -; CDR3 protein: CSVEARSSGGTDTQYF; CDR3 DNA: TGCAGCGTTGAAGCGAGGTCTAGCGGGGGAACAGATACGCAGTATTTT
D gene: -; J gene: TRBJ2-6; V gene: TRBV7-2; clone size: -; CDR3 protein: CASSSRSGFSGANVLTF; CDR3 DNA: TGTGCCAGCAGCTCCCGAAGTGGATTCTCTGGGGCCAACGTCCTGACTTTC
D gene: -; J gene: TRBJ1-3; V gene: TRBV20-1; clone size: -; CDR3 protein: CSARPISGNTIYF; CDR3 DNA: TGCAGTGCTAGGCCTATCTCTGGAAACACCATATATTTT
D gene: -; J gene: TRBJ1-4; V gene: TRBV15; clone size: few; CDR3 protein: CATSRDSWESTNEKLFF; CDR3 DNA: TGTGCCACCAGCAGAGATTCTTGGGAGTCAACTAATGAAAAACTGTTTTTT
D gene: -; J gene: TRBJ2-3; V gene: TRBV20-1; clone size: -; CDR3 protein: CSEKRAGLTDTQYF; CDR3 DNA: TGCAGTGAAAAGAGGGCGGGGCTGACAGATACGCAGTATTTT
D gene: TRBD2; J gene: TRBJ2-1; V gene: TRBV3-1; clone size: -; CDR3 protein: CASSRTGLAGNEQFF; CDR3 DNA: TGTGCCAGCAGCCGCACGGGACTAGCGGGCAATGAGCAGTTCTTC
D gene: -; J gene: TRBJ2-7; V gene: TRBV20-1; clone size: -; CDR3 protein: CSARGVSTKEQYF; CDR3 DNA: TGCAGCGCTAGGGGGGTTTCGACTAAAGAGCAGTACTTC
D gene: TRBD1; J gene: TRBJ2-7; V gene: TRBV5-1; clone size: -; CDR3 protein: CASSSAGTGGWGEQYF; CDR3 DNA: TGCGCCAGCAGCTCGGCCGGGACAGGGGGCTGGGGTGAGCAGTACTTC
D gene: TRBD1; J gene: TRBJ2-5; V gene: TRBV18; clone size: -; CDR3 protein: CASSPGQGLNTQYF; CDR3 DNA: TGTGCCAGCTCACCGGGACAGGGGCTAAATACGCAGTACTTC
D gene: TRBD2; J gene: TRBJ2-1; V gene: TRBV7-2; clone size: -; CDR3 protein: CASSHPGGGRFF; CDR3 DNA: TGTGCCAGCAGCCACCCCGGGGGGGGCCGGTTCTTC